This TCR beta chain appears in the sequencing data of a study of T-cell reconstitution after alpha-beta-depleted transplantation in children. General observations from the study: Expanded graft clones numbering several hundred reportedly gave rise to alpha-beta T cells about two months after transplant. Surviving recipient T cells and thymic progenitors accounted for the high day-60 TCRbeta diversity observed in some patients. Diversity and T-cell counts at one year after transplant derived mostly from new T cells.

Comment on this clonotype: Its antigen is as yet unknown.

TCRbeta library preparation incorporated unique molecular identifiers. MiXCR was run by TCRdb on the PCR reads, yielding one entry per CDR3 protein. The profile covers 450,000 to 700,000 distinct CDR3 sequences, with 27% appearing a single time and around a third taken by the ten largest. Trimming cost V 1 base and J 7 bases, with 14 bases left between them. Per germline, CDR1 SGHRS and CDR2 YFSETQ. There are 15 residues in the CDR3. The chain uses TRBV5-1 and TRBJ2-2; D may be TRBD1 (5 bases). The sample in question was PBMCs, obtained before TCRalphabeta/CD19-depleted stem cell transplant. This sequence was found in a boy less than two years old with Wiskott-Aldrich syndrome, due to receive a stem cell transplant. The CDR3 DNA is TGCGCCAGCAGCTTGATGGCAGGGTCGGACGGGGAGCTGTTTTTT. Protein sequence: CASSLMAGSDGELFF.